This TCR beta chain derives from a study of identical twins. The study's findings and limits: Excess twin sharing in beta out-of-frame sequences was weaker. The more abundant beta clonotypes in cord blood had fewer insertions, and memory repertoires did not show this.

Healthy Caucasian donors formed the entire cohort. TCRdb re-called the 5' RACE reads through MiXCR, storing one row per CDR3 protein. Counted here are around 100,000 distinct CDR3 sequences, 5.9% occurring once; the ten biggest clones make up roughly 12%. There are many counts of this clonotype. Its specificity is unknown. Input material: memory T cells sorted from blood. The origin of this receptor is a woman aged 50 to 65 in good health.

The CDR3 loop is CASSPGSRLANNEQFF. The CDR3 bases are TGTGCCAGCAGCCCCGGCTCGAGACTAGCGAACAATGAGCAGTTCTTC. The chain has TRBV12-3 or TRBV12-4 and TRBJ2-1; 8 bases match TRBD2. The ends lost 6 bases at V and 5 bases at J; junction bases unmatched: 12. CDR3 size: 16 residues.